This TCR beta chain was observed in a study of vaccination and CD4 T cells after COVID-19. Indicated treatment: approximately 9-day PBMC culture with coronavirus spike peptide pools or control peptides (ViraFEST assay). V dropped 3 bases and J dropped 11 bases, with 17 bases sitting between them. This CDR3 has 14 amino acids. As to this clonotype: Antigen specificity is unknown.

With the Oncomine TCR Beta short-read assay, DNA from cultured CD4+ T cells was sequenced. TCRdb called the PCR reads again in MiXCR, with one record for every CDR3 protein. The table records over 10,000 distinct CDR3 sequences, around 69% of them present only once. V usage is TRBV12-3 or TRBV12-4 and J usage is TRBJ1-5; the D is unclear. The source material was CD4+ T cells from blood, cultured in vitro. The clonotype was recovered from a human donor who had recovered from COVID-19. The CDR3 nucleotides are TGTGCCAGCAGTTTGTCGACGGACCTTGGGTCCCAGCATTTT. This codes for CASSLSTDLGSQHF.